A selection of T cell receptor beta chains follows, all from one sample in a study of T cell repertoires in cytomegalovirus infection. MiXCR, applied by TCRdb to the reads, yields one record per CDR3 protein. This sample carries roughly 280,000 distinct CDR3 sequences, roughly an eighth of them seen once, and the ten largest clones take 8.8%. Sequenced: PBMCs. The source is a human donor in good health (CMV status not recorded). Some clones in this sample may be carry-over from other donors' samples. The CDR3 runs from the conserved cysteine through the conserved F or W. A D gene is named only where the DNA matches it firmly. Expanded clones are given a class, and other clones once, few, many or no size at all.

clone_size	v_call	d_call	j_call	cdr3_nt	cdr3_aa
many	TRBV7-2	-	TRBJ2-3	TGTGCCAGCAGCATCCGGGACACCCCCCGTGGTACGCAGTATTTT	CASSIRDTPRGTQYF
-	TRBV7-3	-	TRBJ2-7	TGTGCCAGCAGCTTAGTAGACCGACGGAGCTCCTACGAGCAGTACTTC	CASSLVDRRSSYEQYF
many	TRBV29-1	-	TRBJ1-1	TGCAGCGTTGAGAACACTGAAGCTTTCTTT	CSVENTEAFF
-	TRBV9	-	TRBJ1-5	TGTGCCAGCAGCGTCGACCTCGAGGATCAGCCCCAGCATTTT	CASSVDLEDQPQHF
-	TRBV6-2/TRBV6-3	TRBD2	TRBJ2-3	TGTGCCAGCAGTTCGGGACTAGCGGGAGATGGTAGAGATACGCAGTATTTT	CASSSGLAGDGRDTQYF
many	TRBV2	-	TRBJ2-7	TGTGCCAGCCGGGGAGGACACTACGAGCAGTACTTC	CASRGGHYEQYF
-	TRBV29-1	-	TRBJ2-7	TGCAGTGCTACAAACAGCGGCGAGCAGTACTTC	CSATNSGEQYF
-	TRBV28	-	TRBJ2-7	TGTGCCAGCAGTTTTCCAGAAAACTACGAGCAGTACTTC	CASSFPENYEQYF
many	TRBV12-3/TRBV12-4	-	TRBJ1-6	TGTGCCAGCAGTTTAGAGGGGGGTCTGGTCTCACCCCTCCACTTT	CASSLEGGLVSPLHF
many	TRBV6-1	TRBD2	TRBJ2-2	TGTGCCAGCAGCCAGCGGGGGGCCTCCGGGGAGCTGTTTTTT	CASSQRGASGELFF
-	TRBV7-2	-	TRBJ1-2	TGTGCCAGCAGCTCTCTCGACAGGAGAGATGGCTACACCTTC	CASSSLDRRDGYTF
few	TRBV2	-	TRBJ1-1	TGTGCCAGCAGAGGGAGGCCGAACACTGAAGCTTTCTTT	CASRGRPNTEAFF
-	TRBV20-1	TRBD2	TRBJ2-1	TGCAGTGCTAGAGTCCTAGCGGGGAGTGAGCAGTTCTTC	CSARVLAGSEQFF
few	TRBV6-2/TRBV6-3	TRBD1	TRBJ2-2	TGTGCCAGCAGAATGACAGGGGGCAACACCGGGGAGCTGTTTTTT	CASRMTGGNTGELFF
-	TRBV29-1	-	TRBJ2-5	TGCAGCGTTTCCTCCGCGACGGGGGAGACCCAGTACTTC	CSVSSATGETQYF